Sequencing of this T cell receptor beta chain was carried out in a study of shared clonotypes between healthy human individuals. Libraries were prepared by immunoSEQ multiplex PCR; TCRdb keeps only in-frame clonotypes and omits some of them. The sample includes about 2.4 million clones, 93% of them seen just once. This clone has a handful of counts. Its antigen is unknown. Within the sample, other DNA sequences also encode this same CDR3. Study-level points and caveats: Memory subsets generally showed lower estimated richness than naive subsets. Against clonotypes common to all four donors, non-shared ones had lower generation probabilities. Sequencing depth was expected to influence donor clonotype sharing. For naive CD4 cells, roughly 4.8% of clonotypes were shared across a few donors.

Germline CDR1 reads SQVTM; CDR2 reads ANQGSEA. The CDR3 sequence is 11 residues long. Trimming removed 1 base at V and 4 bases at J, with 4 bases between. The chain joins TRBV29-1 to TRBJ1-2; no clear D. Sequencing input: naive CD4+ T cells from PBMCs. Subset noted: CD45RA+ positively selected. The receptor was isolated from a young man in good health. Some clones in this sample may be carry-over from other donors' samples. This CDR3 is CSVEGSYGYTF. The DNA of the CDR3 is TGCAGCGTTGAAGGGAGCTATGGCTACACCTTC.